The rows below give T cell receptor beta chains drawn from one sample of a study of identical twins. In TCRdb, the 5' RACE reads were re-called with MiXCR into one record per CDR3 protein. The sample holds about 570,000 distinct CDR3 sequences; around a tenth are singletons and the top ten take roughly 3%. Separately, the same data were catalogued under a study of yellow fever vaccine responses in identical twins.

The sample taken for sequencing was PBMCs. Receptor source: a woman between 18 and 30 years old in good health. Each CDR3 is given without its conserved first and last residue.

v_call	j_call	cdr3_aa
TRBV6-2/TRBV6-3	TRBJ2-7	ASRSQGLARIHPYEQY
TRBV12-3/TRBV12-4	TRBJ2-1	ASSTTGGDYNEQF
TRBV20-1	TRBJ1-2	SASLQGGYGYT
TRBV20-1	TRBJ2-2	SAREGQSSNTGELF
TRBV6-5	TRBJ1-2	ASSYSAGGSDGYT
TRBV6-4	TRBJ1-1	ASRPQGEDTEAF
TRBV13	TRBJ2-3	ASSFRGVDTQY
TRBV20-1	TRBJ1-5	STGGGNQPQH
TRBV14	TRBJ1-1	ASKGQGDWTEAF
TRBV29-1	TRBJ1-2	SVEQGATYGYT
TRBV7-2	TRBJ2-7	ASSPNQVGEQY
TRBV5-5	TRBJ2-7	ASSLIRRDGNYEQY
TRBV20-1	TRBJ2-7	SAHRERGQY
TRBV27	TRBJ2-7	ASWGYDRAYEQY
TRBV7-3	TRBJ2-1	ASSFRGLAGGPSEQF
TRBV18	TRBJ2-5	ASSRQPIPQETQY
TRBV12-3/TRBV12-4	TRBJ2-2	ASRRDPGTGELF
TRBV6-4	TRBJ2-6	ASGTRLGSGANVLT
TRBV24-1	TRBJ2-6	ATSRTGSANVLT
TRBV28	TRBJ2-7	ASSLFGGARGYEQY
TRBV29-1	TRBJ1-1	SAEQGTEAF
TRBV4-3	TRBJ2-1	ASSLDLAGEGNEQF
TRBV27	TRBJ1-1	ASSLRDGNTEAF
TRBV27	TRBJ2-3	ASSLFLDSFTDTQY
TRBV5-1	TRBJ2-1	ASSSGLANYNEQF
TRBV7-7	TRBJ2-7	ASGPSGSSYEQY
TRBV4-2	TRBJ2-3	ASMGLAGPLDTQY
TRBV3-1	TRBJ2-7	ASSQDQAGGREQY
TRBV14	TRBJ2-5	ASSQEAWGQETQY
TRBV29-1	TRBJ2-5	SVEDRAGGPEETQY
TRBV7-8	TRBJ2-7	ASSWTGFEQY
TRBV20-1	TRBJ2-7	SARDFYEQY
TRBV7-9	TRBJ2-5	ASRSTPGGWETQY
TRBV18	TRBJ2-7	ASSPLPGGYEQY
TRBV12-3/TRBV12-4	TRBJ2-7	ASSLAGGTGLYEQY
TRBV25-1	TRBJ1-4	ASSRDRVGGSNEKLF
TRBV11-3	TRBJ2-1	ASSLGPGDYNEQF
TRBV11-2	TRBJ2-5	ASSLRGLAGNQETQY
TRBV28	TRBJ2-4	ASSTPRRDKNIQY
TRBV4-1	TRBJ2-3	ASSQVGLPDTQY
TRBV29-1	TRBJ2-1	SVSQWASGNEQF
TRBV18	TRBJ2-5	ASSTGDLETQY
TRBV25-1	TRBJ2-7	ASSDQGSRVFGGEQY
TRBV5-6	TRBJ1-2	ASSLADRGVGGYT
TRBV6-5	TRBJ1-2	ASSYSDKFGYT
TRBV20-1	TRBJ2-7	SGGFVVGEQY